These 26 T cell receptor beta chains were all obtained from the same sample, sequenced in a study of T cells after yellow fever vaccination. TCRdb passed the 5' RACE reads through MiXCR, listing each CDR3 protein once. The data show under 350,000 distinct CDR3 sequences, roughly 4.3% seen once. The material was PBMCs, obtained 5 days after the yellow fever booster vaccination. These receptors originate from a man younger than 35 who received the YFV17D yellow fever vaccine.

This clonotype has a handful of counts. J is TRBJ1-6 and V is TRBV4-1, with D possibly TRBD1 on 6 matching bases. Trimming removed 4 bases from V and 9 bases from J, with 16 bases in between. Looked up from germline, CDR1 is MGHRA and CDR2 is YSYEKL. The CDR3 length is 15 residues. The CDR3 spells CASSLRGGYSSPLHF. The CDR3 DNA reads as TGCGCCAGCAGCCTTCGAGGGGGGTACAGTTCACCCCTCCACTTT.

This clonotype has a count of ten or more. J is TRBJ2-3 and V is TRBV7-9; possibly TRBD1 for D (6 bases). Trimming pared 11 bases from V and 2 bases from J, leaving 17 bases between. CDR1 and CDR2 (germline): SEHNR, FQNEAQ (reference sequence). The CDR3 is 14 residues long. CDR3 loop: CACRGGYDTDTQYF. In DNA, the CDR3 is TGTGCCTGCCGTGGGGGCTACGACACAGATACGCAGTATTTT.

This clonotype was seen a few times. This chain connects TRBV4-2 to TRBJ2-7; D is unclear. V was clipped by 0 bases and J by 4 bases, with 13 bases between them. The CDR3 consists of 15 residues. CDR1 and CDR2 from the germline V gene are LGHNA and YNFKEQ. CDR3 sequence: CASSQDSWGMYEQYF. CDR3 sequence (DNA): TGTGCCAGCAGCCAAGATAGTTGGGGTATGTACGAGCAGTACTTC.

This clonotype was seen only a few times. V is TRBV7-8 and J is TRBJ1-1, with D tentatively TRBD1 (6 bases). CDR3 length: 18 residues. Germline CDR1 reads SGHVS; CDR2 reads FQNEAQ. V lost 5 bases, J lost 0 bases, and 22 bases lay in between. Here the CDR3 DNA reads TGTGCCAGCAGCCTAGTCCCCCCTGGACAGAGTATGAACACTGAAGCTTTCTTT. It translates to CASSLVPPGQSMNTEAFF.

In this sample, this clonotype turned up many times. The V call is TRBV7-2, the J call TRBJ2-5, with TRBD2 matching 7 bases. The V gene end was trimmed by 5 bases and the J gene end by 0 bases; junction bases not matched to a gene: 3. The CDR3 consists of 14 residues. The germline CDR1 and CDR2 sequences are SGHTA and FQGNSA. CDR3 in amino acids: CASSPGGDQETQYF. CDR3 nucleotide sequence: TGTGCCAGCAGCCCTGGGGGGGACCAAGAGACCCAGTACTTC.

This clonotype was observed a handful of times. The chain couples TRBV7-9 to TRBJ2-5; D is perhaps TRBD2 (6 bases). V gave up 5 bases and J gave up 5 bases, with 18 bases separating them. This CDR3 spans 15 amino acids. Germline values: CDR1 SEHNR, CDR2 FQNEAQ (reference sequence). DNA for the CDR3: TGTGCCAGCAGCCCCCCCGAGGAGGGGCGGGAGACCCAGTACTTC. Protein product: CASSPPEEGRETQYF.

V is TRBV7-8 and J is TRBJ2-7; no clear D gene. The CDR3 is 15 residues long. Germline-derived CDR1 and CDR2 are SGHVS and FQNEAQ. Trimming shortened V by 5 bases and J by 1 base, and 15 bases separated the two germline ends. CDR3 sequence: CASSLYQARSYEQYV. CDR3 DNA sequence: TGTGCCAGCAGCCTTTATCAGGCTAGGTCCTACGAGCAGTACGTC.

The V gene is TRBV5-1, the J gene TRBJ1-3, with D possibly TRBD1 on 6 matching bases. Trimming took off 3 bases at V and 0 bases at J, with 7 bases between the two ends. The CDR3 has 14 residues. In germline, CDR1 is SGHRS, CDR2 YFSETQ. CDR3 region: CASSWTVSGNTIYF. The CDR3 bases are TGCGCCAGCAGCTGGACAGTCTCTGGAAACACCATATATTTT.

This clonotype was picked up many times. This rearrangement joins TRBV19 to TRBJ2-1, with 9 bases lining up with TRBD2. Germline V gene sequence: CDR1 LNHDA, CDR2 SQIVND (reference sequence). The CDR3 spans 14 residues. V trimming: 5 bases; J trimming: 8 bases; junction bases outside the gene matches: 7. CDR3 region: CASSSRGGHDEQFF. The DNA for the CDR3 is TGTGCCAGTAGTTCGCGGGGGGGCCATGATGAGCAGTTCTTC.

The V call is TRBV5-4, the J call TRBJ2-7; D gene unclear. In germline, CDR1 is SGHNT, CDR2 YYREEE (reference sequence). V shed 0 bases and J shed 6 bases, with 16 bases lying between them. The CDR3 sequence is 15 residues long. The CDR3 DNA is TGTGCCAGCAGCTTGGGGAGTGAAATAGGGTGCGAGCAGTACTTC. Protein sequence: CASSLGSEIGCEQYF.

The chain couples TRBV4-3 to TRBJ2-2, with D tentatively TRBD2 (6 bases). Trimming stripped 5 bases from V and 0 bases from J, with 13 bases between. The V gene's germline CDR1 is LGHNA and CDR2 YSLEER. The CDR3 is 16 amino acids. DNA of the CDR3: TGCGCCAGCAGCTTGAGGGCTAGCGCGAACACCGGGGAGCTGTTTTTT. This sequence encodes CASSLRASANTGELFF.

In its sample, this clonotype was seen many times. The chain uses TRBV5-1 and TRBJ2-1; 11 bases agree with TRBD2. V trimming: 0 bases; J trimming: 6 bases; junction bases outside the gene matches: 2. Germline CDR1 is SGHRS and CDR2 is YFSETQ. This CDR3 contains 15 residues. The CDR3: CASSLGTSGRNEQFF. The CDR3 DNA follows: TGCGCCAGCAGCTTGGGGACTAGCGGGCGCAATGAGCAGTTCTTC.

This clonotype was counted ten times or more. V and J are TRBV18 and TRBJ2-7; 10 bases agree with TRBD1. The germline V gene encodes CDR1 KGHSH and CDR2 LQKENI. Trimming removed 6 bases from V and 7 bases from J; junction bases left unmatched: 9. The CDR3 consists of 14 residues. CDR3 bases: TGTGCCAGCTCCCCTCGACAGGGGGCCTTAGAGCAGTACTTC. Translated: CASSPRQGALEQYF.

In this sample, this clonotype turned up many times. The rearrangement links TRBV5-1 to TRBJ2-2, with no clear D. The CDR3 runs 14 residues. The ends were cut back, 1 base at V and 1 base at J, with 5 bases in the middle. Germline V gene lookup returns CDR1 SGHRS and CDR2 YFSETQ. The DNA for the CDR3 is TGCGCCAGCAGCTTGCGACAGAACACCGGGGAGCTGTTTTTT. Translation gives CASSLRQNTGELFF.

This clonotype was found many times. The chain recombines TRBV4-3 with TRBJ2-2; D uncertain. V was pared by 0 bases and J by 0 bases, with 11 bases between. Germline V lookup: CDR1 LGHNA, CDR2 YSLEER. This CDR3 has 17 residues. The CDR3: CASSQEGPFTNTGELFF. CDR3 DNA sequence: TGCGCCAGCAGCCAAGAGGGCCCCTTCACGAACACCGGGGAGCTGTTTTTT.

This clonotype has a count of ten or more. The genes are TRBV24-1 and TRBJ2-7, with 7 positions matching TRBD1. From germline, CDR1 is KGHDR and CDR2 SFDVKD. Losses at the gene ends were 1 base for V and 2 bases for J; bases not matched to a gene: 4. The CDR3 is made up of 15 amino acids. For the CDR3, the DNA is TGTGCCACCAGTGATTTTAGGGACAGAGCCTACGAGCAGTACTTC. Translating it yields CATSDFRDRAYEQYF.

This clonotype has more than one count but fewer than ten. The chain couples TRBV7-6 to TRBJ2-7, with 9 positions matching TRBD1. This CDR3 is built from 17 residues. Germline V gives CDR1 SGHVS, CDR2 FNYEAQ. V lost 1 base to trimming and J lost 1 base; unmatched junction nucleotides: 8. In DNA, the CDR3 is TGTGCCAGCAGCTTAGAAACGGGACAGGGACCTTCCTACGAGCAGTACTTC. Amino acids: CASSLETGQGPSYEQYF.

This clonotype was seen only a few times. The chain uses TRBV4-1 and TRBJ1-2; D not certain. Trimming removed 2 bases from V and 0 bases from J, with 16 bases in between. Germline CDR1 and CDR2: MGHRA and YSYEKL. CDR3 size: 17 residues. The CDR3 sequence is CASSQKIPLRSNYGYTF. In DNA, the CDR3 is TGCGCCAGCAGCCAAAAGATCCCCCTACGTTCTAACTATGGCTACACCTTC.

At least ten counts were recorded for this clonotype. This chain connects TRBV20-1 to TRBJ2-1; D may correspond to TRBD1 or TRBD2 (6 bases each). Trimming stripped 3 bases from V and 5 bases from J, with 14 bases between. The germline CDR1 and CDR2 sequences are DFQATT and SNEGSKA (reference sequence). The CDR3 length is 14 residues. The CDR3 loop reads CSASGGDTNNEQFF. In nucleotides, the CDR3 is TGCAGTGCTAGCGGCGGGGACACCAACAATGAGCAGTTCTTC.

This clonotype was seen ten or more times. V gene TRBV12-3 or TRBV12-4 combines with J gene TRBJ2-2; 8 nucleotides align to TRBD2. V gave up 6 bases and J gave up 4 bases; unmatched junction bases: 7. The CDR3 runs to 15 residues. CDR3 loop: CASSLGLAGTGELFF. CDR3 coding DNA: TGTGCCAGCAGCTTGGGTCTAGCGGGCACCGGGGAGCTGTTTTTT.

This clonotype was detected ten times or more. The chain employs TRBV7-9 and TRBJ2-1; TRBD2 agrees at 9 bases. With 6 bases clipped from V and 0 bases from J, the junction kept 15 bases outside the gene matches. Germline CDR1 SEHNR, CDR2 FQNEAQ (reference sequence). CDR3 length: 19 amino acids. The CDR3 nucleotides are TGTGCCAGCAGGCGCCAGTGGGCGGGGGGGAGTAGCTCCTACAATGAGCAGTTCTTC. It translates to CASRRQWAGGSSSYNEQFF.

This clonotype was seen a handful of times. The rearrangement uses TRBV4-3 and TRBJ2-7; possibly TRBD2 for D (7 bases). The V gene lost 0 bases and the J gene lost 2 bases, with 11 bases spanning the gap. CDR3 length: 15 amino acids. Germline assignment: CDR1 LGHNA and CDR2 YSLEER. CDR3 coding DNA: TGCGCCAGCAGCCAAGATCAAGGGGGGGCCTACGAGCAGTACTTC. Translation: CASSQDQGGAYEQYF.

This clonotype was seen only a few times. This sequence joins TRBV20-1 and TRBJ1-5; D might be TRBD1 (6 bases). This CDR3 has 13 residues. Germline V gene lookup returns CDR1 DFQATT and CDR2 SNEGSKA (reference sequence). Trimming left V 3 bases short and J 4 bases short, with 10 bases between. The CDR3 nucleotides are TGCAGTGCTAGGGACAGCTTAAATCAGCCCCAGCATTTT. It codes for CSARDSLNQPQHF.

This clonotype was seen repeatedly, ten times or more. The rearrangement uses TRBV12-3 or TRBV12-4 and TRBJ2-7; D is uncertain. V was clipped by 4 bases and J by 5 bases, with 6 bases between them. This CDR3 is 11 amino acids long. This CDR3 is CASSSHHEQYF. The CDR3 nucleotides read TGTGCCAGCAGTTCTCACCACGAGCAGTACTTC.

This clonotype was seen a few times. The chain employs TRBV13 and TRBJ1-4; 7 bases fit TRBD1. The CDR3 spans 14 residues. The germline V gene has CDR1 PRHDT and CDR2 FYEKMQ (reference sequence). V lost 4 bases and J lost 12; bases outside the gene matches: 11. CDR3 region: CASSSQGQRSELFF. The CDR3 DNA follows: TGTGCCAGCAGCTCCCAGGGACAGAGATCGGAACTGTTTTTT.

The sample holds a few counts of this clonotype. The chain is built from TRBV5-4 and TRBJ1-2, with 10 positions matching TRBD1. CDR3 length: 17 residues. The V segment lost 0 bases and the J segment 2 bases; nucleotides outside the gene matches: 7. CDR1 and CDR2 (germline): SGHNT, YYREEE (reference sequence). In DNA form, the CDR3 reads TGTGCCAGCAGCTTGGGGGGGACAGGGGCCCTCAACTATGGCTACACCTTC. Translated, it gives CASSLGGTGALNYGYTF. Variable domain in full (rest from reference TRBV5-4 and TRBJ1-2): ETGVTQSPTHLIKTRGQQVTLRCSSQSGHNTVSWYQQALGQGPQFIFQYYREEENGRGNFPPRFSGLQFPNYSSELNVNALELDDSALYLCASSLGGTGALNYGYTFGSGTRLTVV.